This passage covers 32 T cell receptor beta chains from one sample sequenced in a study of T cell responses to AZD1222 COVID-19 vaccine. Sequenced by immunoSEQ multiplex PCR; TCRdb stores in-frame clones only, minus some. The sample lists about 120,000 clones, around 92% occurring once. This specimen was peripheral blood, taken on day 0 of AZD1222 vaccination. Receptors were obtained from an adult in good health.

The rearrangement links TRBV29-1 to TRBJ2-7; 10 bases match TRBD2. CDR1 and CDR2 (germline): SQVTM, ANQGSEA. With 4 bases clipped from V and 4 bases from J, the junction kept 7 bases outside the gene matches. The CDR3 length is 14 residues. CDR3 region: CSVGVASGSYEQYF. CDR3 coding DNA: TGCAGCGTTGGTGTGGCTAGCGGGAGTTACGAGCAGTACTTC.

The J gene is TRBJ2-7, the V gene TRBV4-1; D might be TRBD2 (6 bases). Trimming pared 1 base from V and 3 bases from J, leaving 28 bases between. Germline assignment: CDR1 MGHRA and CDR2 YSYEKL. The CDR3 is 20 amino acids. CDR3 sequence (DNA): TGCGCCAGCAGCCAAGGTTACATTCCGCGACCGGGTCGGGAGTTCTACGAGCAGTACTTC. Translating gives CASSQGYIPRPGREFYEQYF.

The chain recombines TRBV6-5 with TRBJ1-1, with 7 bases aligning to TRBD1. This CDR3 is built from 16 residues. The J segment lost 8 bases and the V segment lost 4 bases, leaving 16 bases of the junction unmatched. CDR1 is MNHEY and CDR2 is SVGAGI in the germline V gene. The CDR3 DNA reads TGTGCCAGCAGTTCTCGGGACAGTTATCAACTCGACGAAGCTTTCTTT. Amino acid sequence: CASSSRDSYQLDEAFF.

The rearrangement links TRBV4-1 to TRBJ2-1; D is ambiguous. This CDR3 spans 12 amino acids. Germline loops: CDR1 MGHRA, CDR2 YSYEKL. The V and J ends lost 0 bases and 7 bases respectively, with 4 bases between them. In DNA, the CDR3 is TGCGCCAGCAGCCAAGACTTGAATGAGCAGTTCTTC. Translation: CASSQDLNEQFF.

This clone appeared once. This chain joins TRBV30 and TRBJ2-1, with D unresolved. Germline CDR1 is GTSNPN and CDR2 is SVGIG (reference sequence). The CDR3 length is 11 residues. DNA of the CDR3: TGTCCACCTGGACCTCTCGATGAGCAGTTCTTC. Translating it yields CPPGPLDEQFF.

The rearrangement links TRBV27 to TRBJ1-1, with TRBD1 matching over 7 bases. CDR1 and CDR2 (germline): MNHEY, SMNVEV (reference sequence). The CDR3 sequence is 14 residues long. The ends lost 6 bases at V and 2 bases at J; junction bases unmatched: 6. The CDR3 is CASSLTGTNTEAFF. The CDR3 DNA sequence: TGTGCCAGCAGCCTGACAGGGACTAACACTGAAGCTTTCTTT.

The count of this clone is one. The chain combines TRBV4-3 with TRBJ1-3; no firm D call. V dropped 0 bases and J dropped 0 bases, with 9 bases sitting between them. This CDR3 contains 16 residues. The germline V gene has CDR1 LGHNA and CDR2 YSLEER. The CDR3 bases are TGCGCCAGCAGCCAAGACCGACACAACTCTGGAAACACCATATATTTT. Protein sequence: CASSQDRHNSGNTIYF.

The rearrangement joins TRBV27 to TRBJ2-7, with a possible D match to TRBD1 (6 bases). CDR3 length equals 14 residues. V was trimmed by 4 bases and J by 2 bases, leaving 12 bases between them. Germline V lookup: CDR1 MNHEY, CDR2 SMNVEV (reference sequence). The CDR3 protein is CASSSIGQTYEQYF. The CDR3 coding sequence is TGTGCCAGCAGTTCCATCGGACAGACCTACGAGCAGTACTTC.

This chain's CDR3 is CASSQEGLPNMVRETQYF. DNA of the CDR3: TGTGCCAGCAGCCAAGAGGGACTTCCGAATATGGTCCGGGAGACCCAGTACTTC. The rearrangement joins TRBV3-1 (or the pseudogene TRBV3-2) to TRBJ2-5; D may be TRBD2 (6 bases). This CDR3 is 18 amino acids long. Trimming pared 0 bases from V and 5 bases from J, leaving 22 bases between. Germline V CDR1 and CDR2: LGHDT, YNNKEL (reference sequence).

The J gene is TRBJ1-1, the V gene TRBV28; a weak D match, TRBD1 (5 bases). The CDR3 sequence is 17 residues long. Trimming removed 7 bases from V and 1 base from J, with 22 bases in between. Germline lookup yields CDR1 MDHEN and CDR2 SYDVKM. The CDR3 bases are TGTGCCAGCAAGATTCAAAGGGGTAGGGGCGGGAACACTGAAGCTTTCTTT. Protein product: CASKIQRGRGGNTEAFF.

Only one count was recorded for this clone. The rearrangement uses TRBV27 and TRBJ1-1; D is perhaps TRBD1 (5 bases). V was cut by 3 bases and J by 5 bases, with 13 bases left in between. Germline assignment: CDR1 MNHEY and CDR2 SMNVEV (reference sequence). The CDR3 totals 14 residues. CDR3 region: CASSFQPGGTEAFF. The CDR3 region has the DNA TGTGCCAGCAGTTTCCAGCCGGGGGGGACTGAAGCTTTCTTT.

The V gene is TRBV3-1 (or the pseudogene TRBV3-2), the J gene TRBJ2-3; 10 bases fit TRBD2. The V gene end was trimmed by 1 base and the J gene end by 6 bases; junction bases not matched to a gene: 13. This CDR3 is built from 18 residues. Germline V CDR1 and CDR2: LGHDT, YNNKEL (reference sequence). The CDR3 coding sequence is TGTGCCAGCAGCCAAGTTTGGGTAGCGGGGGGCCTTGGGGATACGCAGTATTTT. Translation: CASSQVWVAGGLGDTQYF.

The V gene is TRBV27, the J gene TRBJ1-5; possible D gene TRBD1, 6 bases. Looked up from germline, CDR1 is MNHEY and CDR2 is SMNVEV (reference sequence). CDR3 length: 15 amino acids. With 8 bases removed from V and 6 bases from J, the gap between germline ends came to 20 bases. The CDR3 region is CASGLGTGRFQPQHF. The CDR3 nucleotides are TGTGCCAGCGGCCTTGGAACAGGGCGGTTTCAGCCCCAGCATTTT.

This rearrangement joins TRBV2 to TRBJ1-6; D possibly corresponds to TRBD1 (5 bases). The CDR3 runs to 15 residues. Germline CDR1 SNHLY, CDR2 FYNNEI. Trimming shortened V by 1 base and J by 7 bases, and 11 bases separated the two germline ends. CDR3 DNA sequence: TGTGCCAGCAGTGAAGGCAAGGGGCCCAATTCACCCCTCCACTTT. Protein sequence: CASSEGKGPNSPLHF.

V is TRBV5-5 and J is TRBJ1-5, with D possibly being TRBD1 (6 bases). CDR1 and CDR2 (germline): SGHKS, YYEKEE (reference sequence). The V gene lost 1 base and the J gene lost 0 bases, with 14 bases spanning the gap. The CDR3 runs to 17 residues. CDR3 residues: CASSLQQGGDSNQPQHF. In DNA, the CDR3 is TGTGCCAGCAGCTTGCAACAGGGAGGGGATAGCAATCAGCCCCAGCATTTT.

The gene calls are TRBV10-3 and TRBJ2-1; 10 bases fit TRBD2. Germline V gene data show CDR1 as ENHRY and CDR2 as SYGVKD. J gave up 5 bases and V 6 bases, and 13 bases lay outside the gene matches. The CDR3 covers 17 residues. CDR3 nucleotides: TGTGCCATCAGCATAGCGGGGGGCGCCCTCCGCCACAATGAGCAGTTCTTC. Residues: CAISIAGGALRHNEQFF.

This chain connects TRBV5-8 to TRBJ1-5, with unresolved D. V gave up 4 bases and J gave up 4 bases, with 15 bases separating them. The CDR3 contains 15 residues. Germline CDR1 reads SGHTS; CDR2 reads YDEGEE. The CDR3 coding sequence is TGTGCCAGCAGCCAACCGAGGCAGAGTAATCAGCCCCAGCATTTT. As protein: CASSQPRQSNQPQHF.

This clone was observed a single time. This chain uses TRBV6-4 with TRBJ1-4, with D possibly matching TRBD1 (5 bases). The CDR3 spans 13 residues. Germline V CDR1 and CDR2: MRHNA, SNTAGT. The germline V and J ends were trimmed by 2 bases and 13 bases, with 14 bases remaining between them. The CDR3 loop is CASSDPSGGRLFF. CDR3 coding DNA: TGTGCCAGCAGTGACCCCTCCGGGGGACGACTGTTTTTT.

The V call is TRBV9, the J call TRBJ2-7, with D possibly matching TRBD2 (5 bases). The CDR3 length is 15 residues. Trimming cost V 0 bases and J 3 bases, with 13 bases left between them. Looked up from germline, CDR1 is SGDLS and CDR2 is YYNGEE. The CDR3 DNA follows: TGTGCCAGCAGCGTAGATTTTAGTGGGAGCTACGAGCAGTACTTC. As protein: CASSVDFSGSYEQYF.

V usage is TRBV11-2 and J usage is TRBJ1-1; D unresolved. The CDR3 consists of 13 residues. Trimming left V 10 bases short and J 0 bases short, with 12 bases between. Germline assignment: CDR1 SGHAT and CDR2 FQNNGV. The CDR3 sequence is CAIRRQMNTEAFF. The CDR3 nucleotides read TGTGCCATCAGGCGTCAGATGAACACTGAAGCTTTCTTT.

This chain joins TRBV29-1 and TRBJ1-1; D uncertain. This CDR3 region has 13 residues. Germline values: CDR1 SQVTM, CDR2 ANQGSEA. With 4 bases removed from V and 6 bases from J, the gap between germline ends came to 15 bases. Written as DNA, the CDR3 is TGCAGCGTTGTGCCCACTGAACGGGCTGAAGCTTTCTTT. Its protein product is CSVVPTERAEAFF. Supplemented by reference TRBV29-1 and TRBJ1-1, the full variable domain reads SAVISQKPSRDICQRGTSLTIQCQVDSQVTMMFWYRQQPGQSLTLIATANQGSEATYESGFVIDKFPISRPNLTFSTLTVSNMSPEDSSIYLCSVVPTERAEAFFGQGTRLTVV.

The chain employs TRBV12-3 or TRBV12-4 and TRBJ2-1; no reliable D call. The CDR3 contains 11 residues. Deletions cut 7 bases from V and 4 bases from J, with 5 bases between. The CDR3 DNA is TGTGCCAGCACCACGTACAATGAGCAGTTCTTC. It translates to CASTTYNEQFF.

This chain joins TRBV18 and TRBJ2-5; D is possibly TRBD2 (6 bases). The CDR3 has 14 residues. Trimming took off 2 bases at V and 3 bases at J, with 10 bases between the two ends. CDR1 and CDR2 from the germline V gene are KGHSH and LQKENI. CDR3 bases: TGTGCCAGCTCACCAGAGTGGGGGGAAGAGACCCAGTACTTC. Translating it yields CASSPEWGEETQYF.

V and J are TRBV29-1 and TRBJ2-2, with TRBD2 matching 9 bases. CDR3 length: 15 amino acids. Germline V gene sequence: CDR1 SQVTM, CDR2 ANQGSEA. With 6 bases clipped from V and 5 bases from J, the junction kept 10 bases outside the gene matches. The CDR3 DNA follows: TGCAGCGTGGGGGCTAGCGGGACTGGGACCGGGGAGCTGTTTTTT. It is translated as CSVGASGTGTGELFF.

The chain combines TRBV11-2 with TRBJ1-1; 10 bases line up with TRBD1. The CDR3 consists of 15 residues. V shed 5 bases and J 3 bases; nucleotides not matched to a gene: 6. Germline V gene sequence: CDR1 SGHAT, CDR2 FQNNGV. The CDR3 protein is CASSPWTGGDTEAFF. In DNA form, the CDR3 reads TGTGCCAGCAGCCCTTGGACAGGGGGGGACACTGAAGCTTTCTTT.

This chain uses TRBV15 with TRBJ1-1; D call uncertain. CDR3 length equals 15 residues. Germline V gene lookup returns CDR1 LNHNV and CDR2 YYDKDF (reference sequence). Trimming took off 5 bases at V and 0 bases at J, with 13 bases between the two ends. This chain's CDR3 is CATSVRRQMNTEAFF. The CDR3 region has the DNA TGTGCCACCAGCGTTAGACGGCAGATGAACACTGAAGCTTTCTTT. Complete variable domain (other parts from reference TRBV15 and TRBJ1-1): DAMVIQNPRYQVTQFGKPVTLSCSQTLNHNVMYWYQQKSSQAPKLLFHYYDKDFNNEADTPDNFQSRRPNTSFCFLDIRSPGLGDTAMYLCATSVRRQMNTEAFFGQGTRLTVV.

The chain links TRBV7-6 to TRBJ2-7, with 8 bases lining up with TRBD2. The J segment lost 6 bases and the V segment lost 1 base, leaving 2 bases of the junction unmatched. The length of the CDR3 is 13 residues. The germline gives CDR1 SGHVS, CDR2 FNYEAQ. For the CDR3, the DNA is TGTGCCAGCAGCTTAGGGACTAGCCTCGAGCAGTACTTC. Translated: CASSLGTSLEQYF.

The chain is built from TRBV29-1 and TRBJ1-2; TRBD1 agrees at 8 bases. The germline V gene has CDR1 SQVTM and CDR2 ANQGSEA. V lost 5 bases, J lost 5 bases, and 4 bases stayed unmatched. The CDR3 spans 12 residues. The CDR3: CSVQTGVYGYTF. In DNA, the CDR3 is TGCAGCGTTCAGACAGGGGTTTATGGCTACACCTTC.

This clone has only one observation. The DNA of the CDR3 is TGTGCCAGCAGTTTAGATTCCACGGACCCTAATTCACCCCTCCACTTT. Its translation: CASSLDSTDPNSPLHF. V usage is TRBV27 and J usage is TRBJ1-6; D is uncertain. V shed 2 bases and J shed 6 bases, with 14 bases lying between them. Germline V gene sequence: CDR1 MNHEY, CDR2 SMNVEV (reference sequence). The CDR3 is made up of 16 amino acids.

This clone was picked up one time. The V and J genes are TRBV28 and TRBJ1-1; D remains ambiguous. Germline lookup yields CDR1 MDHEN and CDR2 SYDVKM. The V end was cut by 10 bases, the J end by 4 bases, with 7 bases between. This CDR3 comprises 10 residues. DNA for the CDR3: TGTGCCACCGGACCCACTGAAGCTTTCTTT. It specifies CATGPTEAFF.

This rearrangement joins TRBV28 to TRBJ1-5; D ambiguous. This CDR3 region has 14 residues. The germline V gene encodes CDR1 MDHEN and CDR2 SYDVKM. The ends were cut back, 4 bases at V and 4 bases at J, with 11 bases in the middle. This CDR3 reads CASSSRAANQPQHF. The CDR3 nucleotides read TGTGCCAGCAGTTCTCGAGCGGCAAATCAGCCCCAGCATTTT. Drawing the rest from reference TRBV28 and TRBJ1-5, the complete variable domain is DVKVTQSSRYLVKRTGEKVFLECVQDMDHENMFWYRQDPGLGLRLIYFSYDVKMKEKGDIPEGYSVSREKKERFSLILESASTNQTSMYLCASSSRAANQPQHFGDGTRLSIL.

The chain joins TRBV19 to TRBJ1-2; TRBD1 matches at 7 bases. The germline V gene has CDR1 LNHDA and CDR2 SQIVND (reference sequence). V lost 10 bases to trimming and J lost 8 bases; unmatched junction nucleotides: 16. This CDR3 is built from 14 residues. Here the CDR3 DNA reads TGTGCCACCAGCGAGGGGGCCGGGGTTAAAGGCTACACCTTC. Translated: CATSEGAGVKGYTF.